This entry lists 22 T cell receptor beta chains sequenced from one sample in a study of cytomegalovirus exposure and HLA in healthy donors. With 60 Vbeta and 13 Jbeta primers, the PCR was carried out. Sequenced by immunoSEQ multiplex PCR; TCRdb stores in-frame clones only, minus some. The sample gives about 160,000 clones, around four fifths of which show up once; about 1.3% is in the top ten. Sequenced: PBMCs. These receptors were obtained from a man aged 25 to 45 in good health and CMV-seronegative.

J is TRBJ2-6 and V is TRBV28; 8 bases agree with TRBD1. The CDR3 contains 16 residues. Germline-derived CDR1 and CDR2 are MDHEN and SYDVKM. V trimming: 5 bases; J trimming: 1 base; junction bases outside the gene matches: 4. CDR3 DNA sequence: TGTGCCAGCAGTAGCAGGGGGCGGTCTGGGGCCAACGTCCTGACTTTC. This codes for CASSSRGRSGANVLTF. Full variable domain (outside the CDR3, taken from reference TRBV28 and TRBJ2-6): DVKVTQSSRYLVKRTGEKVFLECVQDMDHENMFWYRQDPGLGLRLIYFSYDVKMKEKGDIPEGYSVSREKKERFSLILESASTNQTSMYLCASSSRGRSGANVLTFGAGSRLTVL.

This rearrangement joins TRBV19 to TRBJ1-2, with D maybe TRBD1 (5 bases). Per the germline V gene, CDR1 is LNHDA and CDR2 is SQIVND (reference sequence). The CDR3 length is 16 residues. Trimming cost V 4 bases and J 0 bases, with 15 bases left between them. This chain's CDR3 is CASSTLTAPSNYGYTF. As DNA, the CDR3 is TGTGCCAGTAGTACCCTGACAGCACCCTCTAACTATGGCTACACCTTC. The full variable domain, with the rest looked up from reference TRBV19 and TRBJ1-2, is DGGITQSPKYLFRKEGQNVTLSCEQNLNHDAMYWYRQDPGQGLRLIYYSQIVNDFQKGDIAEGYSVSREKKESFPLTVTSAQKNPTAFYLCASSTLTAPSNYGYTFGSGTRLTVV.

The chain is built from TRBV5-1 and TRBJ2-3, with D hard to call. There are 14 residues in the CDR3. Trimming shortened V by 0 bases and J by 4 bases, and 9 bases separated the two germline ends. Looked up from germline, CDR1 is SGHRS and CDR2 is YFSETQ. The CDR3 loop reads CASSLAPDADTQYF. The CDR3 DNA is TGCGCCAGCAGCTTGGCCCCAGATGCAGATACGCAGTATTTT.

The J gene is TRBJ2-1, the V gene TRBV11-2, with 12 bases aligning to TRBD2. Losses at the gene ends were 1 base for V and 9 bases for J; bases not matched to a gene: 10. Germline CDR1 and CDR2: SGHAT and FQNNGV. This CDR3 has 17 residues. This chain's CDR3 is CASSLGALTSGSAEQFF. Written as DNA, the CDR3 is TGTGCCAGCAGCTTAGGAGCTTTGACTAGCGGGAGTGCTGAGCAGTTCTTC. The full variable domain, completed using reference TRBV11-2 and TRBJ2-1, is EAGVAQSPRYKIIEKRQSVAFWCNPISGHATLYWYQQILGQGPKLLIQFQNNGVVDDSQLPKDRFSAERLKGVDSTLKIQPAKLEDSAVYLCASSLGALTSGSAEQFFGPGTRLTVL.

The CDR3 reads CATSRDLGGSNQPQHF. CDR3 bases: TGTGCCACCAGCAGAGATCTGGGGGGAAGCAATCAGCCCCAGCATTTT. J is TRBJ1-5 and V is TRBV15; D may be TRBD1 (5 bases). Germline CDR1 LNHNV, CDR2 YYDKDF (reference sequence). CDR3 size: 16 residues. Trimming stripped 0 bases from V and 1 base from J, with 10 bases between.

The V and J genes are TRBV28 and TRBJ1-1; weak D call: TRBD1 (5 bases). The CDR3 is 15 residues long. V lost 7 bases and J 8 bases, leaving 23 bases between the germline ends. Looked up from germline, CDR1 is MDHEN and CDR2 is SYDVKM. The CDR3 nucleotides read TGTGCCAGCACCACGGGGGGTTCCTCTGGACGGGAAGCTTTCTTT. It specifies CASTTGGSSGREAFF.

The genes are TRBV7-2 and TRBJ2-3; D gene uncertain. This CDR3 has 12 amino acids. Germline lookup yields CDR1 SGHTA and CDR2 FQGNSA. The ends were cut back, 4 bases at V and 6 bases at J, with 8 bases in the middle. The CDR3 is CASSWASDTQYF. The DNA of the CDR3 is TGTGCCAGCAGCTGGGCCTCGGATACGCAGTATTTT.

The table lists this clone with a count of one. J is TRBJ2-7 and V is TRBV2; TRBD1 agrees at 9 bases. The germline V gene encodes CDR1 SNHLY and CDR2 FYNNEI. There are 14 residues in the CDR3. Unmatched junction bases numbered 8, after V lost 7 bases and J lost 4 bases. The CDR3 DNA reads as TGTGCCAGCACTAGGGGACAGGGAGTTTACGAGCAGTACTTC. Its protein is CASTRGQGVYEQYF.

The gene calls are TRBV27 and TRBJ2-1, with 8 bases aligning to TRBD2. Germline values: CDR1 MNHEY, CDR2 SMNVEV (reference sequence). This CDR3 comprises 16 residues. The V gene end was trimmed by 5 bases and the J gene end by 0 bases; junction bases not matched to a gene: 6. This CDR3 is CASSPIAGYSYNEQFF. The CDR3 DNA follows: TGTGCCAGCAGTCCGATAGCGGGGTACTCCTACAATGAGCAGTTCTTC.

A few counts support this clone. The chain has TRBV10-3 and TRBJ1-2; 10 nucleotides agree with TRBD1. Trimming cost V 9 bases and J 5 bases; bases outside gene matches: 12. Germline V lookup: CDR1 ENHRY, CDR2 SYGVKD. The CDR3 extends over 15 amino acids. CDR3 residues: CAIAPGQGLLYGYTF. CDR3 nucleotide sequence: TGTGCCATTGCCCCGGGACAGGGGTTACTGTATGGCTACACCTTC.

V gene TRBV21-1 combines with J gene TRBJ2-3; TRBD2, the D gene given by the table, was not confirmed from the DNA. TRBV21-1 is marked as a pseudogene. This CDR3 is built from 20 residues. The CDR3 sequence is CASSKVGPTSGSPIIDTQYF. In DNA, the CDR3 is TGTGCCAGCAGCAAAGTAGGTCCGACTAGCGGGAGCCCTATAATAGATACGCAGTATTTT.

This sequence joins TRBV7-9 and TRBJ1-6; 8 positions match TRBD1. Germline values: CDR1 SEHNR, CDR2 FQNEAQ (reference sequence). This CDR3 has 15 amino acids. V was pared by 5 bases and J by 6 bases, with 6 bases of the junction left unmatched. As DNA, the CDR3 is TGTGCCAGCAGCCCCGACCAGGGGGCTAATTCACCCCTCCACTTT. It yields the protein CASSPDQGANSPLHF.

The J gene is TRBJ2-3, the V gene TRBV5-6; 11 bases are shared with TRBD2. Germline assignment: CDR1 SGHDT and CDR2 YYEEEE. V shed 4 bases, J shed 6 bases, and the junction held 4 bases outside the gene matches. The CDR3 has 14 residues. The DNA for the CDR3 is TGTGCCAGCAGCGACCGACTAGCGGGGGATACGCAGTATTTT. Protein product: CASSDRLAGDTQYF.

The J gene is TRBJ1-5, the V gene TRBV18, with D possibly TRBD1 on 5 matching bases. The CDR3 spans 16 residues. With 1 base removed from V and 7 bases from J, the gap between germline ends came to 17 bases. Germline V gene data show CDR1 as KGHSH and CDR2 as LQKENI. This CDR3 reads CASSPQFGGGDQPQHF. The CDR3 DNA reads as TGTGCCAGCTCACCACAGTTCGGGGGAGGGGACCAGCCCCAGCATTTT.

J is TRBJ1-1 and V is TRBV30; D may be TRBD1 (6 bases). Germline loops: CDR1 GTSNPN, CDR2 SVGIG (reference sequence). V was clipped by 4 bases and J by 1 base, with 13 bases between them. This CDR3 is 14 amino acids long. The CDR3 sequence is CAWTRDNPNTEAFF. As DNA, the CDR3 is TGTGCCTGGACAAGGGACAACCCGAACACTGAAGCTTTCTTT.

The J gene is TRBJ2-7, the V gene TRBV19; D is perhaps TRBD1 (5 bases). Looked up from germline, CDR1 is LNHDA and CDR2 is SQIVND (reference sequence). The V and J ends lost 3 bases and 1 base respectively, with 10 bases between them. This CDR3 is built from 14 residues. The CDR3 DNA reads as TGTGCCAGTAGTATTGTCGCAGGGTCCTACGAGCAGTACTTC. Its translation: CASSIVAGSYEQYF.

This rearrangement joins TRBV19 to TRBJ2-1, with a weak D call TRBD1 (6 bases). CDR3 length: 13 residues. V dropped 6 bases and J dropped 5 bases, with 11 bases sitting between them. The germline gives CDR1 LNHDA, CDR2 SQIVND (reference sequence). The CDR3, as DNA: TGTGCCAGTAGAAAGGACAGCAACAATGAGCAGTTCTTC. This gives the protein CASRKDSNNEQFF.

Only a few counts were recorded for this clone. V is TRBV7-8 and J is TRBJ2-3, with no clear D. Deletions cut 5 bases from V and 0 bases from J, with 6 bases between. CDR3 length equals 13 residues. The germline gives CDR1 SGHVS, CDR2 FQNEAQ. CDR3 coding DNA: TGTGCCAGCAGCAAACTCAGCACAGATACGCAGTATTTT. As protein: CASSKLSTDTQYF.

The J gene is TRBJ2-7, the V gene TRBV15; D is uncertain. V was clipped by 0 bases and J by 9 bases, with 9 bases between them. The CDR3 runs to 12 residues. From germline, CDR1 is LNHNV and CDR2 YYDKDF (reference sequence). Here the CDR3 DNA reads TGTGCCACCAGCAGAGATCTCATCGGGCAGTACTTC. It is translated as CATSRDLIGQYF.

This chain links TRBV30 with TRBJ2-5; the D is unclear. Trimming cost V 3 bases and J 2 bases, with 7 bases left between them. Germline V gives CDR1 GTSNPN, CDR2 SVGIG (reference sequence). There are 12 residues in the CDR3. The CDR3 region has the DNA TGTGCCTGGAGGCTAGAACAAGAGACCCAGTACTTC. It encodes CAWRLEQETQYF. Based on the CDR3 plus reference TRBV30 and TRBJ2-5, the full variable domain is SQTIHQWPATLVQPVGSPLSLECTVEGTSNPNLYWYRQAAGRGLQLLFYSVGIGQISSEVPQNLSASRPQDRQFILSSKKLLLSDSGFYLCAWRLEQETQYFGPGTRLLVL.

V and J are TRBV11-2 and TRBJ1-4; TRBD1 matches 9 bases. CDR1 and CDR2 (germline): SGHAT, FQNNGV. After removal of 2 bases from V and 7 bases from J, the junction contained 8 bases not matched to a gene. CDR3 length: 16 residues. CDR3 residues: CASSLYRGHSSEKLFF. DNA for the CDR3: TGTGCCAGCAGCTTATACAGGGGGCATTCATCTGAAAAACTGTTTTTT.

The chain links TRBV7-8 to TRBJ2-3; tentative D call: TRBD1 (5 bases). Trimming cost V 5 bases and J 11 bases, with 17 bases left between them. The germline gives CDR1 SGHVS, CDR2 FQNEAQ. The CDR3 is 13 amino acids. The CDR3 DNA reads TGTGCCAGCAGCCCGACAGTCTCTCCGGGGCAGTATTTT. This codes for CASSPTVSPGQYF. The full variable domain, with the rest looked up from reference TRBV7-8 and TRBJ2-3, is GAGVSQSPRYKVAKRGQDVALRCDPISGHVSLFWYQQALGQGPEFLTYFQNEAQLDKSGLPSDRFFAERPEGSVSTLKIQRTQQEDSAVYLCASSPTVSPGQYFGPGTRLTVL.